The 19 T cell receptor beta chains reported below all come from one sample, sequenced in a study of human T cells and chemical hapten exposure (dated by TCRdb to 2020 to 2022). Unfractionated whole blood was collected in Tempus Blood RNA tubes, and total RNA was extracted from that blood. Receptor libraries were prepared by 5' RACE. The listed sequencing device is Illumina MiSeq. TCRdb reprocessed the public reads (quality trimming at Q25 with fastp, clone calling with MiXCR) and kept in-frame beta chains. Each CDR3 protein gets just one entry, which takes the most common genes and DNA from the rows behind it. The sample has 65,000 to 95,000 distinct CDR3 sequences on record, 7.7% of them singletons. Of the sample, 2% to 2.5% falls within the top ten clones. These TCRs come from a male donor in good health.

This clonotype was picked up many times. The chain is built from TRBV6-5 and TRBJ1-4; 7 nucleotides align to TRBD1. The germline CDR1 and CDR2 sequences are MNHEY and SVGAGI. The CDR3 consists of 14 residues. J gave up 8 bases and V 3 bases, and 6 bases lay outside the gene matches. The CDR3 loop reads CASSYEGASEKLFF. CDR3 nucleotides: TGTGCCAGCAGTTATGAGGGGGCCTCCGAAAAACTGTTTTTT.

The chain is built from TRBV28 and TRBJ1-1, with 10 bases matching TRBD1. Germline V gene sequence: CDR1 MDHEN, CDR2 SYDVKM. Trimming cost V 7 bases and J 5 bases; bases outside gene matches: 7. The CDR3 has 14 residues. The CDR3 coding sequence is TGTGCCAGCAACCCGGACAGGGGGGGTACTGAAGCTTTCTTT. This sequence encodes CASNPDRGGTEAFF.

This clonotype was seen many times. The rearrangement uses TRBV12-5 and TRBJ2-7, with 9 bases aligning to TRBD1. Trimming cost V 1 base and J 6 bases; bases outside gene matches: 7. This CDR3 is built from 15 residues. CDR1 is LGHNT and CDR2 is FRNRAP in the germline V gene. The CDR3 reads CASGLGRTGVVEQYF. The CDR3 region has the DNA TGTGCTAGTGGTTTGGGAAGGACAGGGGTGGTCGAGCAGTACTTC.

The V and J genes are TRBV6-5 and TRBJ2-3, with D hard to call. With 2 bases removed from V and 0 bases from J, the gap between germline ends came to 6 bases. Per germline, CDR1 MNHEY and CDR2 SVGAGI. This CDR3 has 14 amino acids. CDR3 region: CASSYQGSTDTQYF. CDR3 bases: TGTGCCAGCAGTTACCAAGGGAGCACAGATACGCAGTATTTT.

In its sample, this clonotype was seen many times. The chain couples TRBV6-5 to TRBJ2-7, with TRBD2 matching over 7 bases. CDR1 and CDR2 from the germline V gene are MNHEY and SVGAGI. This CDR3 is built from 17 residues. With V trimmed by 0 bases and J by 2 bases, 10 bases remained unmatched. CDR3 sequence reads: CASSYSSGTSETYEQYF. The CDR3 nucleotides read TGTGCCAGCAGTTACTCAAGCGGCACTAGCGAGACCTACGAGCAGTACTTC.

V is TRBV29-1 and J is TRBJ2-3, with D unclear. Trimming removed 4 bases from V and 3 bases from J, with 14 bases in between. The CDR3 covers 14 residues. CDR1 is SQVTM and CDR2 is ANQGSEA in the germline V gene. DNA for the CDR3: TGCAGCGTTGGGACCCTCTTTCGGACAGATACGCAGTATTTT. It is translated as CSVGTLFRTDTQYF.

This clonotype was seen at least ten times. The V and J genes are TRBV12-3 or TRBV12-4 and TRBJ1-1; unclear D gene. There are 13 residues in the CDR3. The V end lost 5 bases, the J end lost 7 bases, and 14 bases lay between the germline ends. In DNA, the CDR3 is TGTGCCAGCAGTCCTCGCAGGAGAAGTGAAGCTTTCTTT. Protein: CASSPRRRSEAFF.

This clonotype was observed a handful of times. V gene TRBV9 combines with J gene TRBJ1-3; D gene ambiguous. The V end lost 3 bases, the J end lost 4 bases, and 11 bases lay between the germline ends. Germline V CDR1 and CDR2: SGDLS, YYNGEE. There are 14 residues in the CDR3. CDR3 protein: CASSDAGAGNTIYF. CDR3 in DNA: TGTGCCAGCAGCGACGCTGGCGCCGGAAACACCATATATTTT.

The sample holds a few counts of this clonotype. The chain employs TRBV20-1 and TRBJ2-1; possibly TRBD1 or TRBD2 for D (6 bases each). V shed 0 bases and J shed 6 bases, with 18 bases lying between them. Germline V gene data show CDR1 as DFQATT and CDR2 as SNEGSKA (reference sequence). CDR3 length equals 16 residues. CDR3 nucleotide sequence: TGCAGTGCTAGAGATCGAAGGTGGGGGGCAGGCAATGAGCAGTTCTTC. This sequence encodes CSARDRRWGAGNEQFF.

This clonotype was recorded at least ten times. This rearrangement joins TRBV5-1 to TRBJ2-5; TRBD1 matches at 11 bases. CDR3 length: 16 residues. V gave up 4 bases and J gave up 7 bases; unmatched junction bases: 12. Germline lookup yields CDR1 SGHRS and CDR2 YFSETQ. In DNA form, the CDR3 reads TGCGCCAGCAGCCCACCGGGACAGGGGGTATCGAGGACCCAGTACTTC. Translation gives CASSPPGQGVSRTQYF.

The gene calls are TRBV28 and TRBJ2-1; D possibly uses TRBD1 or TRBD2 (6 bases each). This CDR3 region has 16 residues. The germline V gene encodes CDR1 MDHEN and CDR2 SYDVKM. Trimming shortened V by 8 bases and J by 2 bases, and 19 bases separated the two germline ends. The CDR3 loop is CASLGGSVAAYNEQFF. The CDR3 DNA follows: TGTGCCAGCTTGGGGGGCAGTGTGGCAGCCTACAATGAGCAGTTCTTC.

V is TRBV29-1 and J is TRBJ1-3; D call uncertain. Germline CDR1 reads SQVTM; CDR2 reads ANQGSEA. The CDR3 contains 14 residues. Deletions cut 4 bases from V and 0 bases from J, with 10 bases between. This CDR3 reads CSVGVTHSGNTIYF. The CDR3 DNA reads TGCAGCGTTGGTGTCACCCACTCTGGAAACACCATATATTTT.

Only a few counts were recorded for this clonotype. V usage is TRBV2 and J usage is TRBJ1-2; 8 bases align to TRBD1. With 6 bases clipped from V and 3 bases from J, the junction kept 12 bases outside the gene matches. Germline CDR1 reads SNHLY; CDR2 reads FYNNEI. The CDR3 sequence is 16 residues long. CDR3 protein: CASSNRDRRSDYGYTF. The CDR3 region has the DNA TGTGCCAGCAGCAACCGGGACAGGCGATCCGACTATGGCTACACCTTC.

This clonotype has at least ten counts. This chain joins TRBV2 and TRBJ2-7, with a weak D call TRBD1 (5 bases). Per germline, CDR1 SNHLY and CDR2 FYNNEI. Trimming shortened V by 9 bases and J by 7 bases, and 22 bases separated the two germline ends. The CDR3 has 14 residues. The CDR3 sequence: CASNIGVAVREQYF. CDR3 coding DNA: TGTGCCAGTAATATAGGGGTGGCGGTGCGGGAGCAGTACTTC.

This clonotype came up a few times. The chain couples TRBV29-1 to TRBJ2-3; 9 bases are shared with TRBD2. The CDR3 consists of 14 residues. The germline V gene encodes CDR1 SQVTM and CDR2 ANQGSEA. After removal of 4 bases from V and 1 base from J, the junction contained 3 bases not matched to a gene. As DNA, the CDR3 is TGCAGCGTTGGTGCTAGCGGGGGCACAGATACGCAGTATTTT. This translates into CSVGASGGTDTQYF.

This rearrangement joins TRBV4-2 to TRBJ1-1; D is uncertain. The CDR3 is 15 amino acids. CDR1 and CDR2 from the germline V gene are LGHNA and YNFKEQ. V lost 1 base to trimming and J lost 4 bases, with 13 bases between them. CDR3 residues: CASSQAGARITEAFF. In DNA form, the CDR3 reads TGTGCCAGCAGCCAAGCCGGAGCGAGGATCACTGAAGCTTTCTTT.

This clonotype was seen a few times. V is TRBV6-2 or TRBV6-3 and J is TRBJ1-2; D perhaps matches TRBD1 (6 bases). CDR3 length: 12 amino acids. Per the germline V gene, CDR1 is MNHEY and CDR2 is SVGEGT. V lost 8 bases and J lost 2, with 9 bases in between. CDR3 bases: TGTGCCAGCCCGGACAGCAACTATGGCTACACCTTC. Protein product: CASPDSNYGYTF.

This clonotype showed up many times. This chain uses TRBV3-1 with TRBJ1-1; D unresolved. Germline CDR1 reads LGHDT; CDR2 reads YNNKEL (reference sequence). CDR3 length: 13 amino acids. Trimming removed 0 bases from V and 3 bases from J, with 5 bases in between. The CDR3 is CASSQDAHTEAFF. The CDR3 DNA follows: TGTGCCAGCAGCCAAGACGCTCACACTGAAGCTTTCTTT.

This clonotype was seen repeatedly, ten times or more. The gene calls are TRBV7-2 and TRBJ1-1; D is unresolved. CDR1 and CDR2 (germline): SGHTA, FQGNSA. The CDR3 length is 16 residues. V lost 1 base, J lost 6 bases, and 18 bases lay in between. The CDR3 here is CASSLGPGHGNAEAFF. The CDR3 DNA reads TGTGCCAGCAGCTTAGGGCCGGGTCACGGAAACGCTGAAGCTTTCTTT.